One and the same sample provided the 15 T cell receptor beta chains below, sequenced in a study of blood T cell repertoires in COVID-19. Some clones are missing from TCRdb's copy, which holds only in-frame ones; the method was immunoSEQ multiplex PCR. The table shows about 74,000 clones, with more than 80% occurring only once. Sequencing input: peripheral blood. These receptors were taken from a human donor in a cohort sampled during active COVID-19.

This clone came up once. V and J are TRBV27 and TRBJ1-3; 9 bases map to TRBD1. CDR1 and CDR2 from the germline V gene are MNHEY and SMNVEV (reference sequence). The CDR3 totals 14 residues. V was pared by 5 bases and J by 3 bases, with 2 bases of the junction left unmatched. The CDR3 region has the DNA TGTGCCAGCAGTACAGGGGGCAGTGGAAACACCATATATTTT. This sequence encodes CASSTGGSGNTIYF.

J is TRBJ1-1 and V is TRBV6-6; 7 positions agree with TRBD1. After removal of 8 bases from V and 11 bases from J, the junction contained 8 bases not matched to a gene. CDR1 and CDR2 from the germline V gene are MNHNY and SVGAGI (reference sequence). CDR3 length: 11 amino acids. The CDR3 nucleotides are TGTGCCAGCGGGACGGACAGGCGGGCTTTCTTT. Translation gives CASGTDRRAFF.

This clone was detected a few times. The chain is built from TRBV7-9 and TRBJ1-4, with a possible D match to TRBD1 (6 bases). The CDR3 has 15 amino acids. Germline V gives CDR1 SEHNR, CDR2 FQNEAQ (reference sequence). The germline V and J ends were trimmed by 5 bases and 5 bases, with 15 bases remaining between them. CDR3 amino acids: CASSPPRQGNEKLFF. The CDR3 nucleotides read TGTGCCAGCAGCCCCCCGAGGCAGGGGAATGAAAAACTGTTTTTT.

This chain uses TRBV11-2 with TRBJ1-1; the match to TRBD1 covers 8 bases. The ends lost 4 bases at V and 1 base at J; junction bases unmatched: 5. Germline V gene sequence: CDR1 SGHAT, CDR2 FQNNGV. The CDR3 loop spans 15 amino acids. The CDR3 loop is CASSSDRGENTEAFF. The CDR3 nucleotides read TGTGCCAGCAGCTCCGACAGGGGAGAGAACACTGAAGCTTTCTTT. Full variable domain (rest looked up from reference TRBV11-2 and TRBJ1-1): EAGVAQSPRYKIIEKRQSVAFWCNPISGHATLYWYQQILGQGPKLLIQFQNNGVVDDSQLPKDRFSAERLKGVDSTLKIQPAKLEDSAVYLCASSSDRGENTEAFFGQGTRLTVV.

The chain joins TRBV7-9 to TRBJ1-2; the D is unclear. The CDR3 runs 16 residues. In germline, CDR1 is SEHNR, CDR2 FQNEAQ (reference sequence). Trimming shortened V by 8 bases and J by 4 bases, and 23 bases separated the two germline ends. This CDR3 is CASGRIERPLLYGYTF. CDR3 sequence (DNA): TGTGCCAGCGGGAGGATTGAAAGGCCGCTGCTCTATGGCTACACCTTC.

This clone was seen a handful of times. This chain uses TRBV18 with TRBJ1-4, with a weak D call TRBD1 (6 bases). Germline CDR1 and CDR2: KGHSH and LQKENI. Between the trimmed V and J ends, which lost 3 bases and 4 bases, there was a span of 12 bases. The CDR3 has 15 amino acids. DNA of the CDR3: TGTGCCAGCTCACCCTCACAGGGCCGTAATGAAAAACTGTTTTTT. This codes for CASSPSQGRNEKLFF.

The rearrangement links TRBV19 to TRBJ1-5, with TRBD1 identical over 7 bases. The CDR3 spans 13 residues. V trimming: 5 bases; J trimming: 5 bases; junction bases outside the gene matches: 3. In germline, CDR1 is LNHDA, CDR2 SQIVND (reference sequence). The CDR3 spells CASSYDRDQPQHF. The CDR3 DNA follows: TGTGCCAGTAGTTACGACAGGGATCAGCCCCAGCATTTT.

This clone was recorded a few times. Other DNA sequences in the same sample also yield this CDR3. The genes are TRBV2 and TRBJ1-6; 9 bases agree with TRBD1. The ends lost 10 bases at V and 6 bases at J; junction bases unmatched: 4. This CDR3 is 13 amino acids long. CDR1 is SNHLY and CDR2 is FYNNEI in the germline V gene. The CDR3 bases are TGTGCCAACCGGGACAGGGCTAATTCACCCCTCCACTTT. Its translation is CANRDRANSPLHF.

The V gene is TRBV19, the J gene TRBJ2-3; no definite D call. V was trimmed by 1 base and J by 2 bases, leaving 16 bases between them. Germline loops: CDR1 LNHDA, CDR2 SQIVND (reference sequence). The CDR3 is 17 amino acids. CDR3 loop: CASSIVRSSFSTDTQYF. CDR3 bases: TGTGCCAGTAGTATAGTGAGGTCTTCCTTCTCCACAGATACGCAGTATTTT.

This clone was counted a few times. V and J are TRBV5-5 and TRBJ2-1; a weak D match, TRBD2 (6 bases). CDR3 length: 14 residues. The ends were cut back, 4 bases at V and 0 bases at J, with 8 bases in the middle. CDR1 SGHKS and CDR2 YYEKEE come from the germline V gene (reference sequence). Here the CDR3 DNA reads TGTGCCAGCAGCCCGACTAGCTCCTACAATGAGCAGTTCTTC. It codes for CASSPTSSYNEQFF.

The chain is built from TRBV4-1 and TRBJ1-5, with 10 positions matching TRBD1. Germline V gives CDR1 MGHRA, CDR2 YSYEKL. The V gene end was trimmed by 5 bases and the J gene end by 5 bases; junction bases not matched to a gene: 6. The CDR3 is 15 amino acids. The DNA of the CDR3 is TGCGCCAGCAGCATCCGGACAGGGGGGGATCAGCCCCAGCATTTT. It codes for CASSIRTGGDQPQHF.

CDR3 sequence: CASSDLRDRGLDQPQHF. The CDR3, as DNA: TGTGCCAGCAGTGACCTCCGGGACAGGGGGCTGGATCAGCCCCAGCATTTT. The chain has TRBV2 and TRBJ1-5; 12 bases line up with TRBD1. Germline V gene sequence: CDR1 SNHLY, CDR2 FYNNEI. The CDR3 contains 17 residues. Trimming took 3 bases from V and 5 from J; bases not matched to a gene: 8. The full variable domain, rest sourced from reference TRBV2 and TRBJ1-5, is EPEVTQTPSHQVTQMGQEVILRCVPISNHLYFYWYRQILGQKVEFLVSFYNNEISEKSEIFDDQFSVERPDGSNFTLKIRSTKLEDSAMYFCASSDLRDRGLDQPQHFGDGTRLSIL.

The rearrangement joins TRBV5-1 to TRBJ1-3, with a weak D call TRBD1 (5 bases). The ends were cut back, 5 bases at V and 5 bases at J, with 20 bases in the middle. The CDR3 loop spans 16 amino acids. Per the germline V gene, CDR1 is SGHRS and CDR2 is YFSETQ. The CDR3 DNA follows: TGCGCCAGCAGTGACTCTCCCGACAGTCGACGAAACACCATATATTTT. It codes for CASSDSPDSRRNTIYF.

V and J are TRBV6-1 and TRBJ2-2; 10 nucleotides agree with TRBD2. The CDR3 sequence is 18 residues long. After removal of 4 bases from V and 4 bases from J, the junction contained 12 bases not matched to a gene. The V gene's germline CDR1 is MNHNS and CDR2 SASEGT. CDR3 sequence (DNA): TGTGCCAGCAGTGGCCGGATTCGAGCGGGGGGGCTCACCGGGGAGCTGTTTTTT. This encodes CASSGRIRAGGLTGELFF.

The chain is built from TRBV19 and TRBJ2-7; 8 nucleotides agree with TRBD2. The germline CDR1 and CDR2 sequences are LNHDA and SQIVND (reference sequence). J gave up 0 bases and V 4 bases, and 2 bases lay outside the gene matches. The CDR3 extends over 14 amino acids. The CDR3 DNA sequence: TGTGCCAGTAGTAGCGGGGGGACCTCCTACGAGCAGTACTTC. This encodes CASSSGGTSYEQYF.